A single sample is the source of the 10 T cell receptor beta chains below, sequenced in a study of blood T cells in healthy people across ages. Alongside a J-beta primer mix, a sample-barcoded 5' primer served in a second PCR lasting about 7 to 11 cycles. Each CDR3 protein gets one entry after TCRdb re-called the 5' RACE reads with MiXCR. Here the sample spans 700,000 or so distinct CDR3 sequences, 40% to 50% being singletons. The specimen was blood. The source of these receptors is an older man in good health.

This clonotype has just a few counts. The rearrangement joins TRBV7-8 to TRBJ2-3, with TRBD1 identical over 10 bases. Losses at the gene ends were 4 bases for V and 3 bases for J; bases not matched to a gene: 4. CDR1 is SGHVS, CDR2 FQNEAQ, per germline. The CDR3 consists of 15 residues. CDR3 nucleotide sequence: TGTGCCAGCAGCTCGGGACAGGGGAGGACAGATACGCAGTATTTT. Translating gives CASSSGQGRTDTQYF.

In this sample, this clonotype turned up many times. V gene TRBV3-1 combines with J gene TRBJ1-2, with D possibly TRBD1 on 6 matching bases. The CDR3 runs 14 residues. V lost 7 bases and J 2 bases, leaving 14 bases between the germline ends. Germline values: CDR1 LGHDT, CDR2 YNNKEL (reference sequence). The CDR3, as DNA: TGTGCCAGCACCGAAAATACAGGGAACTATGGCTACACCTTC. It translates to CASTENTGNYGYTF.

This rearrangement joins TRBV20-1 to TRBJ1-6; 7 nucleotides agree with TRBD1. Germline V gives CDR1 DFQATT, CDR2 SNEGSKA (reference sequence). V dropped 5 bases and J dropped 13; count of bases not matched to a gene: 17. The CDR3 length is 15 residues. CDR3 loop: CSAQGSRQGYFPLHF. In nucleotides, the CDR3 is TGCAGTGCTCAAGGGTCCCGACAGGGTTATTTCCCCCTCCACTTT.

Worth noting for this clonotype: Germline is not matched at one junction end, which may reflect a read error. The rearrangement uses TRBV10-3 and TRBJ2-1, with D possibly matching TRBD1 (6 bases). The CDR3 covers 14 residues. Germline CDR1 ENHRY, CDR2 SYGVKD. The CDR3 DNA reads TGTGCCATCAGGTCAGGGGTTTCCTACAAGGAGCAGTTCTTC. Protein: CAIRSGVSYKEQFF.

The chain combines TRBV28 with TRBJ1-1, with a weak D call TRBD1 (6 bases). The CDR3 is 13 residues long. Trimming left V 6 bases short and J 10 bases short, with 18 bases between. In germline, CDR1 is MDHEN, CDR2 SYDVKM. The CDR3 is CASSFFGGAVAFF. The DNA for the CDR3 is TGTGCCAGCAGCTTTTTCGGGGGCGCAGTAGCTTTCTTT.

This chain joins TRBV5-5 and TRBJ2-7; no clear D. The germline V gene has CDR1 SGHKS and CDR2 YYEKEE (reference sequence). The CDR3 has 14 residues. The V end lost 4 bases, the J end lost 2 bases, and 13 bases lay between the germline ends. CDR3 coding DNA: TGTGCCAGCAGCCCTGAACTCTCCGCCTACGAGCAGTACTTC. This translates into CASSPELSAYEQYF.

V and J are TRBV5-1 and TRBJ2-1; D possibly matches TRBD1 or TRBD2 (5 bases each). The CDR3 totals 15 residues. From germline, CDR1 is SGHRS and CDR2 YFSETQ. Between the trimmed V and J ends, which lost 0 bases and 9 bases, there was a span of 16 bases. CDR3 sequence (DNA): TGCGCCAGCAGCTTGGAACGGGGCTGGTGGGGTGAGCAGTTCTTC. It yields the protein CASSLERGWWGEQFF.

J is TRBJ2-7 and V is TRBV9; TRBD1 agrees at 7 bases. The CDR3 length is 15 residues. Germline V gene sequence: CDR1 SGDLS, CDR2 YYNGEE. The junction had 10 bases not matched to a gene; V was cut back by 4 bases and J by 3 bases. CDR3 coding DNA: TGTGCCAGCAGCCATGATAGGGACAGTGGCTACGAGCAGTACTTC. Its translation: CASSHDRDSGYEQYF.

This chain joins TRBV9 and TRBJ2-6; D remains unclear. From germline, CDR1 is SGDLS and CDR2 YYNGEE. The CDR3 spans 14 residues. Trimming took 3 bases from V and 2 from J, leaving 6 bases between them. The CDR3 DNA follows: TGTGCCAGCAGCGCAGCCACTGGGGCCAACGTCCTGACTTTC. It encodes CASSAATGANVLTF. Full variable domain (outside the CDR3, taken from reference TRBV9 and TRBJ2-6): DSGVTQTPKHLITATGQRVTLRCSPRSGDLSVYWYQQSLDQGLQFLIQYYNGEERAKGNILERFSAQQFPDLHSELNLSSLELGDSALYFCASSAATGANVLTFGAGSRLTVL.

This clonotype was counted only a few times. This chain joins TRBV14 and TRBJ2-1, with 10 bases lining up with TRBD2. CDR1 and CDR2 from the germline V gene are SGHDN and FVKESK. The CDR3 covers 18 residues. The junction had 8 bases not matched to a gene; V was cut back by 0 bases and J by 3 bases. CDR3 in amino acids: CASSQESILAGDYNEQFF. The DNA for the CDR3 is TGTGCCAGCAGCCAAGAGAGTATTCTAGCGGGGGACTACAATGAGCAGTTCTTC.